This T cell receptor beta chain was identified in a study of shared clonotypes between healthy human individuals. From CD4+ cells came CD45RA+ naive and CD45RA-negative memory subsets. This clone was counted a few times. Some clones are missing from TCRdb's copy, which holds only in-frame ones; the method was immunoSEQ multiplex PCR. This table holds millions of clones, approximately 90% found once. This TCR was sampled from a man between 18 and 29 years old in good health. The sequencing input was naive CD4+ T cells sorted from blood. The subset was: CD45RA+ positively selected.

The CDR3 DNA reads TGTGCCAGCAGTTTGGGGCGGGGGTTTATGAACACTGAAGCTTTCTTT. Translated: CASSLGRGFMNTEAFF. The chain joins TRBV28 to TRBJ1-1; the D gene is possibly TRBD1 (5 bases). V dropped 3 bases and J dropped 0 bases, with 14 bases sitting between them. CDR3 length equals 16 residues. The germline gives CDR1 MDHEN, CDR2 SYDVKM.